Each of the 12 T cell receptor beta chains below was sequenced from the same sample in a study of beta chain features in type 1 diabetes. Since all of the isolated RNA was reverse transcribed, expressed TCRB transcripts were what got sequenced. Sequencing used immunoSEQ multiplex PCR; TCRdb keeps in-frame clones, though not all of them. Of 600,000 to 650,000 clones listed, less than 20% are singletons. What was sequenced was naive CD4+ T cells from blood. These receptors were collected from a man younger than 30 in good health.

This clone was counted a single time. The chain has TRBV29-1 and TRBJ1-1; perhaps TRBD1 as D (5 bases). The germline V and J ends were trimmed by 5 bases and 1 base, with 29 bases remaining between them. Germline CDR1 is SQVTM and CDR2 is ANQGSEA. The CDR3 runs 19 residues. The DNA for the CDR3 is TGCAGCGTTTTAATTTACCGCGCCGGCAGGGCTACCCCGAACACTGAAGCTTTCTTT. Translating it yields CSVLIYRAGRATPNTEAFF.

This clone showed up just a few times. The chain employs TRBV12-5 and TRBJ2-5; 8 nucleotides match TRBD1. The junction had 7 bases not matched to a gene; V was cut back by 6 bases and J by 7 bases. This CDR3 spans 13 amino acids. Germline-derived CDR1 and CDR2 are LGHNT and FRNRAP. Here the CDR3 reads CASGTDRGVTQYF. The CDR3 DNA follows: TGTGCTAGTGGAACCGACAGGGGAGTGACCCAGTACTTC.

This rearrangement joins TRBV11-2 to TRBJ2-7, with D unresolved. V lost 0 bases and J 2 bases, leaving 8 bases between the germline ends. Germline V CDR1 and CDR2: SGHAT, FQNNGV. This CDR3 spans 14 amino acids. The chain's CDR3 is CASSLEVGTYEQYF. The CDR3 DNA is TGTGCCAGCAGCTTAGAGGTAGGGACCTACGAGCAGTACTTC.

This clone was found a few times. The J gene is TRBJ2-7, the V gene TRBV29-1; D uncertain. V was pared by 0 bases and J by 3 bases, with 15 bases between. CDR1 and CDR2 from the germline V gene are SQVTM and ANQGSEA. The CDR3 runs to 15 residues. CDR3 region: CSVEDRSHSYYEQYF. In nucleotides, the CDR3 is TGCAGCGTTGAAGATAGGAGCCACTCCTACTACGAGCAGTACTTC.

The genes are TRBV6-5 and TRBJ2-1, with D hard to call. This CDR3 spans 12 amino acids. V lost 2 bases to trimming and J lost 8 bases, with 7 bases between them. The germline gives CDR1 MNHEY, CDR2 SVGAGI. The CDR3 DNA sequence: TGTGCCAGCAGTTACCCCGAATATGAGCAGTTCTTC. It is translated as CASSYPEYEQFF.

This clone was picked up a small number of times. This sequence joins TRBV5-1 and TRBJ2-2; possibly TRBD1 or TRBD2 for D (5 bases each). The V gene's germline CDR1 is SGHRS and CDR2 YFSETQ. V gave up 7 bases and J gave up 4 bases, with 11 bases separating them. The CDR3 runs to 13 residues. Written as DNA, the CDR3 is TGCGCCAGCCCCGGGGCATCCACCGGGGAGCTGTTTTTT. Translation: CASPGASTGELFF.

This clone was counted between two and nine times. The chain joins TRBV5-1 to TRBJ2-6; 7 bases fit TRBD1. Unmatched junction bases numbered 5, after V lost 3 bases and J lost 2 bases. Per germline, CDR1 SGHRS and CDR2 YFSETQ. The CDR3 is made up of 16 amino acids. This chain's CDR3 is CASSSPQGAGANVLTF. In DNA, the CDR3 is TGCGCCAGCAGCTCGCCCCAGGGGGCTGGGGCCAACGTCCTGACTTTC.

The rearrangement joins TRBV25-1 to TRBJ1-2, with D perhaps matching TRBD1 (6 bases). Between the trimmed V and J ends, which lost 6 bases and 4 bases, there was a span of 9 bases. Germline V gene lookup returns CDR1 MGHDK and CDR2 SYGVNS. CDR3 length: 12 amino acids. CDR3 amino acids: CASRKDSYGYTF. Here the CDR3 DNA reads TGTGCCAGCAGGAAGGACAGCTATGGCTACACCTTC.

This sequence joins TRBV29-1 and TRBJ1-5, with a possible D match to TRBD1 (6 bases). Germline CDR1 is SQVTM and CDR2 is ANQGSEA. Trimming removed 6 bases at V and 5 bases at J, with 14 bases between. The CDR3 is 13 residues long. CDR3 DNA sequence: TGCAGCGTGGCCACAGGGAGGGATCAGCCCCAGCATTTT. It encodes CSVATGRDQPQHF.

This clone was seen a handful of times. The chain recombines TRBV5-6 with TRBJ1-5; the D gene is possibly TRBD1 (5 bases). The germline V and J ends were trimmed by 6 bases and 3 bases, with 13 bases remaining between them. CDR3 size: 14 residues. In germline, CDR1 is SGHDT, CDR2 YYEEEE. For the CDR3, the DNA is TGTGCCAGCAAAATGCGACAGTACAATCAGCCCCAGCATTTT. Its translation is CASKMRQYNQPQHF.

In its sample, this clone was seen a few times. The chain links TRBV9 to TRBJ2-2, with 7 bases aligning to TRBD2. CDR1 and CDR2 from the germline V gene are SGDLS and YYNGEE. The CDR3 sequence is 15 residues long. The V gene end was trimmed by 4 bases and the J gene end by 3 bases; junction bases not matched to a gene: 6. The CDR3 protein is CASSFRAGDTGELFF. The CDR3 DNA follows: TGTGCCAGCAGCTTCCGGGCGGGGGACACCGGGGAGCTGTTTTTT.

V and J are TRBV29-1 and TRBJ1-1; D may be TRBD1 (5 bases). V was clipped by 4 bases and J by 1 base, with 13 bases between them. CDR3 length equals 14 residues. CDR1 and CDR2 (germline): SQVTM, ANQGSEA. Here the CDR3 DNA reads TGCAGCGTTGTCAGGGTCGTAGGGAACACTGAAGCTTTCTTT. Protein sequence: CSVVRVVGNTEAFF.